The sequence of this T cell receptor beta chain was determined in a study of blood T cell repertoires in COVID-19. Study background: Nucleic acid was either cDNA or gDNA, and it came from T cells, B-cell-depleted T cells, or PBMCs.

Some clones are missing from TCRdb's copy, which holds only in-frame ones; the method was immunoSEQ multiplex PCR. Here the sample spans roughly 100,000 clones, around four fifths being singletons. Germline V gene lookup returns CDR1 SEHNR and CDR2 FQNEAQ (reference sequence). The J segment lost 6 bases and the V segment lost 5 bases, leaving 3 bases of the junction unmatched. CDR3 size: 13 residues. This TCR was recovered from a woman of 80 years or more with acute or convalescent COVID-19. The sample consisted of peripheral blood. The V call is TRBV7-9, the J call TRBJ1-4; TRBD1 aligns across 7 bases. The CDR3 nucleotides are TGTGCCAGCAGCCTAACAGGGGATGAAAAACTGTTTTTT. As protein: CASSLTGDEKLFF.